The rows below give T cell receptor beta chains drawn from one sample of a study of human T cells and chemical hapten exposure. TCRdb re-analysed the RACE reads in MiXCR, keeping a single row per CDR3 protein. This sample has some 150,000 distinct CDR3 sequences, with about 11% found just once. The sequencing here drew on whole blood, taken in connection with sensitization to the hapten diphenylcyclopropenone (DPC). The receptors come from a woman aged 45-65 years with alopecia areata. Some clones in this sample may be carry-over from other donors' samples. Each CDR3 is given with its conserved first and last residue. Fields, in order: CDR3 protein, CDR3 DNA, J gene, clone size, V gene, D gene. A D gene is named only where the DNA matches it firmly. Only some rows state a clone size, as once, few, many or a class for expanded clones.

CDR3: CASSLILAGGVQNEQFF; DNA: TGTGCCAGCAGCTTAATACTAGCGGGAGGGGTACAGAATGAGCAGTTCTTC; J: TRBJ2-1; size: few; V: TRBV11-2; D: TRBD2
CDR3: CASSYHSGAKELFF; DNA: TGTGCCAGCAGTTACCACTCGGGAGCAAAGGAGCTGTTTTTT; J: TRBJ2-2; size: many; V: TRBV6-2/TRBV6-3; D: -
CDR3: CASSLPAGPRTQYF; DNA: TGTGCCAGCAGTTTACCGGCAGGCCCACGTACGCAGTATTTT; J: TRBJ2-3; size: few; V: TRBV28; D: -
CDR3: CAWTSVRGLYEQYF; DNA: TGTGCCTGGACTAGCGTTAGGGGGCTCTACGAGCAGTACTTC; J: TRBJ2-7; size: few; V: TRBV30; D: -
CDR3: CASSPSPGDTQYF; DNA: TGTGCCAGCAGCCCATCGCCTGGAGATACGCAGTATTTT; J: TRBJ2-3; size: many; V: TRBV11-3; D: -
CDR3: CASSLPPYEQYF; DNA: TGTGCCAGCAGCCTGCCCCCCTACGAGCAGTACTTC; J: TRBJ2-7; size: few; V: TRBV5-4; D: -
CDR3: CASSLVQGVNNEQFF; DNA: TGTGCCAGCAGCTTAGTACAGGGCGTAAACAATGAGCAGTTCTTC; J: TRBJ2-1; size: few; V: TRBV7-8; D: -
CDR3: CAWSASNVPFNEQFF; DNA: TGTGCCTGGAGTGCCTCAAACGTCCCGTTTAATGAGCAGTTCTTC; J: TRBJ2-1; size: many; V: TRBV30; D: -
CDR3: CASSPSWANVLTF; DNA: TGTGCCAGCAGCCCCTCCTGGGCCAACGTCCTGACTTTC; J: TRBJ2-6; size: few; V: TRBV11-2; D: -
CDR3: CSAPTTVHYEQYF; DNA: TGCAGTGCTCCCACGACCGTTCACTACGAGCAGTACTTC; J: TRBJ2-7; size: -; V: TRBV20-1; D: -
CDR3: CASSSRQGYGTEAFF; DNA: TGTGCCAGCAGCTCCCGGCAGGGGTACGGCACTGAAGCTTTCTTT; J: TRBJ1-1; size: -; V: TRBV14; D: -
CDR3: CASSSQDPPRYNEQFF; DNA: TGTGCCAGCAGCTCCCAAGACCCGCCCCGCTACAATGAGCAGTTCTTC; J: TRBJ2-1; size: -; V: TRBV7-3; D: -
CDR3: CASSATTGGEAGANVLTF; DNA: TGCGCCAGCAGCGCCACGACAGGGGGCGAGGCTGGGGCCAACGTCCTGACTTTC; J: TRBJ2-6; size: many; V: TRBV4-3; D: TRBD1
CDR3: CASSQYAGPSQHF; DNA: TGTGCCAGCTCTCAGTACGCGGGTCCTTCCCAGCATTTT; J: TRBJ1-5; size: many; V: TRBV2; D: -
CDR3: CASSTFPGTSGDEQYF; DNA: TGTGCCAGCTCCACATTCCCCGGGACTAGCGGGGACGAGCAGTACTTC; J: TRBJ2-7; size: -; V: TRBV7-2; D: TRBD2
CDR3: CSVGQGAKETQYF; DNA: TGCAGCGTTGGACAGGGGGCGAAAGAGACCCAGTACTTC; J: TRBJ2-5; size: -; V: TRBV29-1; D: TRBD1
CDR3: CASSFDRPTDTQYF; DNA: TGTGCCAGCAGTTTTGACAGGCCCACAGATACGCAGTATTTT; J: TRBJ2-3; size: -; V: TRBV12-3/TRBV12-4; D: -
CDR3: CAWTPGGRQFF; DNA: TGTGCCTGGACTCCAGGGGGGCGGCAGTTCTTC; J: TRBJ2-1; size: few; V: TRBV30; D: -
CDR3: CASSLIPGQGGSPLHF; DNA: TGTGCCAGCAGCCTAATTCCGGGACAGGGCGGTTCACCCCTCCACTTT; J: TRBJ1-6; size: many; V: TRBV6-5; D: TRBD1
CDR3: CASTPTGVSYEQYF; DNA: TGTGCCAGCACCCCGACAGGGGTCTCCTACGAGCAGTACTTC; J: TRBJ2-7; size: -; V: TRBV12-3/TRBV12-4; D: TRBD1
CDR3: CSARISGTSDTQYF; DNA: TGCAGTGCTAGGATTAGCGGAACGTCAGATACGCAGTATTTT; J: TRBJ2-3; size: many; V: TRBV20-1; D: -
CDR3: CASSQAPPGIPKYF; DNA: TGCGCCAGCAGCCAAGCCCCCCCGGGCATCCCGAAGTATTTT; J: TRBJ2-3; size: -; V: TRBV4-3; D: -
CDR3: CTSSLETSYNEQFF; DNA: TGTACCAGCAGCTTAGAGACTAGCTACAATGAGCAGTTCTTC; J: TRBJ2-1; size: -; V: TRBV7-9; D: -